One and the same sample provided the 30 T cell receptor beta chains below, sequenced in a study of cytomegalovirus exposure and HLA in healthy donors. Sequencing was performed with immunoSEQ multiplex PCR; in TCRdb, only in-frame clones are kept and a portion is missing. The sample has fewer than 250,000 clones, approximately 87% seen once. Sequences were obtained from PBMCs. The receptors come from a man between 18 and 29 years old in good health and CMV-seronegative.

The chain recombines TRBV28 with TRBJ1-6, with no clear D. Deletions cut 10 bases from V and 7 bases from J, with 11 bases between. The CDR3 has 12 amino acids. The germline gives CDR1 MDHEN, CDR2 SYDVKM. The CDR3, as DNA: TGTGCCACTGCTGGCCCGAATTCACCCCTCCACTTT. The encoded protein is CATAGPNSPLHF.

The chain employs TRBV2 and TRBJ2-2, with D perhaps matching TRBD1 (5 bases). CDR1 and CDR2 (germline): SNHLY, FYNNEI. Trimming removed 5 bases at V and 6 bases at J, with 10 bases between. CDR3 size: 13 residues. CDR3 in amino acids: CASSMQGAGELFF. CDR3 DNA: TGTGCCAGCAGTATGCAGGGTGCCGGGGAGCTGTTTTTT.

The chain joins TRBV10-1 to TRBJ1-3; D call uncertain. The CDR3 has 15 residues. CDR1 WNHNN and CDR2 SYGVQD come from the germline V gene (reference sequence). The V end lost 0 bases, the J end lost 0 bases, and 6 bases lay between the germline ends. The CDR3 coding sequence is TGCGCCAGCAGTGAGTCCCGGTACTCTGGAAACACCATATATTTT. This gives the protein CASSESRYSGNTIYF.

V and J are TRBV27 and TRBJ2-1; 9 bases are shared with TRBD2. V gave up 4 bases and J gave up 3 bases; unmatched junction bases: 7. Germline CDR1 and CDR2: MNHEY and SMNVEV (reference sequence). This CDR3 has 16 amino acids. As DNA, the CDR3 is TGTGCCAGCAGTTCCCCTAGCGGGACGATCTACAATGAGCAGTTCTTC. Translating it yields CASSSPSGTIYNEQFF.

The chain recombines TRBV9 with TRBJ2-1; D unclear. Trimming shortened V by 0 bases and J by 8 bases, and 12 bases separated the two germline ends. This CDR3 is 14 amino acids long. The germline V gene encodes CDR1 SGDLS and CDR2 YYNGEE. As DNA, the CDR3 is TGTGCCAGCAGCGTAGCTCCTAATTCGGATGAGCAGTTCTTC. It specifies CASSVAPNSDEQFF.

This rearrangement joins TRBV7-2 to TRBJ2-4; TRBD2 matches at 10 bases. The CDR3 totals 17 residues. The J segment lost 7 bases and the V segment lost 5 bases, leaving 14 bases of the junction unmatched. Germline V gene lookup returns CDR1 SGHTA and CDR2 FQGNSA. CDR3 amino acids: CASSAEPGTSAMNIQYF. The CDR3 bases are TGTGCCAGCAGCGCAGAACCCGGGACTAGCGCAATGAACATTCAGTACTTC.

A few counts support this clone. The rearrangement links TRBV27 to TRBJ1-5; no firm D call. The CDR3 sequence is 13 residues long. V lost 2 bases to trimming and J lost 4 bases, with 6 bases between them. Germline V gene sequence: CDR1 MNHEY, CDR2 SMNVEV (reference sequence). CDR3 residues: CASSLQVNQPQHF. As DNA, the CDR3 is TGTGCCAGCAGTTTACAGGTGAATCAGCCCCAGCATTTT.

This chain joins TRBV9 and TRBJ2-7, with D possibly matching TRBD2 (5 bases). The CDR3 consists of 15 residues. Germline V gene lookup returns CDR1 SGDLS and CDR2 YYNGEE. V lost 0 bases and J 2 bases, leaving 12 bases between the germline ends. CDR3 in DNA: TGTGCCAGCAGCGTAGCCCCCAGCGGAACCTACGAGCAGTACTTC. Translating it yields CASSVAPSGTYEQYF. The full variable domain, in which reference TRBV9 and TRBJ2-7 provide the parts outside the CDR3, is DSGVTQTPKHLITATGQRVTLRCSPRSGDLSVYWYQQSLDQGLQFLIQYYNGEERAKGNILERFSAQQFPDLHSELNLSSLELGDSALYFCASSVAPSGTYEQYFGPGTRLTVT.

This chain's CDR3 is CASSLHLSGTYEQYF. Written as DNA, the CDR3 is TGTGCCAGCAGTTTACACCTTAGCGGTACCTACGAGCAGTACTTC. The V call is TRBV28, the J call TRBJ2-7, with D maybe TRBD2 (6 bases). CDR3 length: 15 amino acids. Germline values: CDR1 MDHEN, CDR2 SYDVKM. Trimming removed 2 bases from V and 2 bases from J, with 13 bases in between.

The genes are TRBV4-1 and TRBJ2-2; 12 bases align to TRBD1. J gave up 4 bases and V 4 bases, and 13 bases lay outside the gene matches. This CDR3 comprises 19 residues. Germline V lookup: CDR1 MGHRA, CDR2 YSYEKL. The CDR3 nucleotides are TGCGCCAGCAGCCCCATATTCCGGGACAGGGGGCGAGGCACCGGGGAGCTGTTTTTT. This sequence encodes CASSPIFRDRGRGTGELFF.

The V gene is TRBV11-2, the J gene TRBJ2-5, with D perhaps TRBD1 (6 bases). Germline V gene data show CDR1 as SGHAT and CDR2 as FQNNGV. The CDR3 is 14 residues long. V was shortened by 1 base and J by 4 bases, with 10 bases between the two germline ends. CDR3 residues: CASSLGATGETQYF. CDR3 sequence (DNA): TGTGCCAGCAGCTTAGGAGCGACAGGAGAGACCCAGTACTTC. The whole variable domain, remainder taken from reference TRBV11-2 and TRBJ2-5, is EAGVAQSPRYKIIEKRQSVAFWCNPISGHATLYWYQQILGQGPKLLIQFQNNGVVDDSQLPKDRFSAERLKGVDSTLKIQPAKLEDSAVYLCASSLGATGETQYFGPGTRLLVL.

The CDR3 sequence is CASRPGLHYGYTF. CDR3 DNA sequence: TGTGCCAGCAGACCGGGACTTCACTATGGCTACACCTTC. The chain combines TRBV6-5 with TRBJ1-2; a possible D gene is TRBD1 (5 bases). Germline CDR1 is MNHEY and CDR2 is SVGAGI. The CDR3 loop spans 13 amino acids. Deletions cut 6 bases from V and 3 bases from J, with 11 bases between.

This sequence joins TRBV6-1 and TRBJ2-7; 9 nucleotides line up with TRBD2. There are 14 residues in the CDR3. V lost 8 bases and J lost 5; bases outside the gene matches: 10. Germline V lookup: CDR1 MNHNS, CDR2 SASEGT. This CDR3 is CASVPGLAGNEQYF. The CDR3 DNA sequence: TGTGCCAGCGTCCCGGGGCTAGCGGGGAACGAGCAGTACTTC.

This chain joins TRBV5-5 and TRBJ2-3; TRBD2 matches at 7 bases. The germline CDR1 and CDR2 sequences are SGHKS and YYEKEE (reference sequence). This CDR3 region has 14 residues. V dropped 5 bases and J dropped 6; count of bases not matched to a gene: 9. The CDR3 loop reads CASRSSGGRDTQYF. DNA of the CDR3: TGTGCCAGCAGATCTAGCGGTGGGAGGGATACGCAGTATTTT. The full variable domain, completed using reference TRBV5-5 and TRBJ2-3, is DAGVTQSPTHLIKTRGQQVTLRCSPISGHKSVSWYQQVLGQGPQFIFQYYEKEERGRGNFPDRFSARQFPNYSSELNVNALLLGDSALYLCASRSSGGRDTQYFGPGTRLTVL.

The J gene is TRBJ2-3, the V gene TRBV7-8; TRBD1 matches at 7 bases. V lost 5 bases and J lost 6; bases outside the gene matches: 5. The CDR3 length is 13 residues. Germline V gene lookup returns CDR1 SGHVS and CDR2 FQNEAQ. The CDR3 sequence is CASSRDRADTQYF. The CDR3 region has the DNA TGTGCCAGCAGCAGAGACAGGGCGGATACGCAGTATTTT.

The CDR3 region is CASSLTGELSYEQYF. DNA for the CDR3: TGCGCCAGCAGCTTGACGGGTGAGCTCTCCTACGAGCAGTACTTC. The chain joins TRBV5-1 to TRBJ2-7; D is unresolved. The V end was cut by 1 base, the J end by 0 bases, with 11 bases between. Germline V gene lookup returns CDR1 SGHRS and CDR2 YFSETQ. CDR3 length: 15 amino acids.

The V gene is TRBV5-1, the J gene TRBJ2-1; D remains unclear. Germline CDR1 is SGHRS and CDR2 is YFSETQ. Trimming removed 2 bases at V and 4 bases at J, with 7 bases between. The CDR3 spans 13 residues. CDR3 sequence: CASSFERYNEQFF. In DNA form, the CDR3 reads TGCGCCAGCAGCTTCGAACGGTACAATGAGCAGTTCTTC.

The chain is built from TRBV28 and TRBJ1-4; 11 nucleotides agree with TRBD1. The CDR3 consists of 17 residues. The V gene's germline CDR1 is MDHEN and CDR2 SYDVKM. Trimming cost V 5 bases and J 7 bases; bases outside gene matches: 12. CDR3 coding DNA: TGTGCCAGCAGTACGGACAGGGGGCTTGGAATTACTGAAAAACTGTTTTTT. Translated, it gives CASSTDRGLGITEKLFF.

The chain has TRBV2 and TRBJ2-7; 13 nucleotides agree with TRBD2. V was clipped by 3 bases and J by 7 bases; unmatched bases: 3. The germline V gene encodes CDR1 SNHLY and CDR2 FYNNEI. The CDR3 has 14 residues. CDR3 amino acids: CASSDRLAGGEQYF. The CDR3 DNA follows: TGTGCCAGCAGTGATAGACTAGCGGGAGGAGAGCAGTACTTC.

The rearrangement joins TRBV11-2 to TRBJ1-2, with D possibly TRBD1 on 6 matching bases. The CDR3 length is 14 residues. V dropped 1 base and J dropped 4 bases, with 10 bases sitting between them. Germline lookup yields CDR1 SGHAT and CDR2 FQNNGV. As DNA, the CDR3 is TGTGCCAGCAGCTTAGGGGGGCAACTCTATGGCTACACCTTC. Amino acid sequence: CASSLGGQLYGYTF.

The V and J genes are TRBV7-2 and TRBJ1-2; the match to TRBD1 covers 7 bases. CDR3 size: 14 residues. CDR1 and CDR2 (germline): SGHTA, FQGNSA. V lost 0 bases, J lost 10 bases, and 8 bases stayed unmatched. As DNA, the CDR3 is TGTGCCAGCAGCTTAGCGGAGCCCGGGACAGACTACACCTTC. It translates to CASSLAEPGTDYTF.

The genes are TRBV4-1 and TRBJ2-7; a weak D match, TRBD2 (5 bases). V lost 4 bases, J lost 0 bases, and 13 bases lay in between. The CDR3 totals 15 residues. From germline, CDR1 is MGHRA and CDR2 YSYEKL. The CDR3 coding sequence is TGCGCCAGCAGCCGACAAACGGGAAGCTCCTACGAGCAGTACTTC. Translated: CASSRQTGSSYEQYF.

This rearrangement joins TRBV5-1 to TRBJ2-3; 9 bases are shared with TRBD2. Germline lookup yields CDR1 SGHRS and CDR2 YFSETQ. The CDR3 is 15 residues long. The V segment lost 4 bases and the J segment 1 base; nucleotides outside the gene matches: 4. The chain's CDR3 is CASSVIAGGTDTQYF. CDR3 nucleotides: TGCGCCAGCAGCGTTATAGCGGGGGGCACAGATACGCAGTATTTT.

The V gene is TRBV7-7, the J gene TRBJ1-2; D not resolved. The germline V gene has CDR1 SSHAT and CDR2 FNYEAQ (reference sequence). The length of the CDR3 is 13 residues. CDR3 sequence reads: CATAPPADYGYTF. The CDR3 DNA reads as TGTGCTACTGCCCCCCCCGCGGACTATGGCTACACCTTC. The complete variable domain, with remaining parts taken from reference TRBV7-7 and TRBJ1-2, reads GAGVSQSPRYKVTKRGQDVTLRCDPISSHATLYWYQQALGQGPEFLTYFNYEAQPDKSGLPSDRFSAERPEGSISTLTIQRTEQRDSAMYRCATAPPADYGYTFGSGTRLTVV.

The chain carries TRBV6-5 and TRBJ1-5, with D maybe TRBD1 (6 bases). Germline CDR1 reads MNHEY; CDR2 reads SVGAGI. The V gene lost 3 bases and the J gene lost 9 bases, with 12 bases spanning the gap. There are 13 residues in the CDR3. In DNA, the CDR3 is TGTGCCAGCAGTTATCAGGGGCATGGGCCCCAGCATTTT. Amino acid sequence: CASSYQGHGPQHF.

This clone was picked up one time. The chain combines TRBV5-4 with TRBJ1-2; unclear D gene. Between the trimmed V and J ends, which lost 1 base and 8 bases, there was a span of 12 bases. This CDR3 is 13 amino acids long. Germline V lookup: CDR1 SGHNT, CDR2 YYREEE (reference sequence). The CDR3 region has the DNA TGTGCCAGCAGCTTGTTGGAGGACCCCGGCTACACCTTC. Protein product: CASSLLEDPGYTF.

The rearrangement links TRBV10-3 to TRBJ1-6; D gene uncertain. This CDR3 has 16 amino acids. Germline V CDR1 and CDR2: ENHRY, SYGVKD. The V end lost 6 bases, the J end lost 6 bases, and 18 bases lay between the germline ends. The CDR3 loop is CAISPWRASSNSPLHF. The CDR3, as DNA: TGTGCCATCAGCCCCTGGAGGGCCTCGAGTAATTCACCCCTCCACTTT.

The CDR3 DNA is TGCGCCAGCAGCAGGGACTCCACCGGGGAGCTGTTTTTT. It encodes CASSRDSTGELFF. This chain connects TRBV10-1 to TRBJ2-2, with D tentatively TRBD2 (6 bases). V shed 6 bases and J shed 4 bases, with 9 bases lying between them. This CDR3 comprises 13 residues. CDR1 is WNHNN and CDR2 is SYGVQD in the germline V gene (reference sequence).

The gene calls are TRBV14 and TRBJ1-6; D not certain. The germline CDR1 and CDR2 sequences are SGHDN and FVKESK. Trimming removed 1 base from V and 4 bases from J, with 8 bases in between. CDR3 length: 15 amino acids. CDR3 amino acids: CASSQVGGYNSPLHF. The CDR3 DNA reads as TGTGCCAGCAGCCAAGTAGGCGGATATAATTCACCCCTCCACTTT.

The V call is TRBV27, the J call TRBJ1-1; 8 bases line up with TRBD1. Germline CDR1 reads MNHEY; CDR2 reads SMNVEV (reference sequence). The V segment lost 6 bases and the J segment 5 bases; nucleotides outside the gene matches: 17. The length of the CDR3 is 17 residues. This chain's CDR3 is CASSSSSDRARGTEAFF. Written as DNA, the CDR3 is TGTGCCAGCAGCTCCTCCTCGGACAGGGCGAGGGGTACTGAAGCTTTCTTT.